One and the same sample provided the 16 T cell receptor beta chains below, sequenced in a study of blood T cells in healthy people across ages. A sample-barcoded 5' primer and a J-beta primer mix were used in a second PCR of about 7 to 12 cycles. Via MiXCR, TCRdb re-called the 5' RACE reads, giving one row per CDR3 protein. This sample has about 840,000 distinct CDR3 sequences, with about 29% found just once. These data were also reused for a study on T cells of mothers and their children.

The sample comprised blood. The receptor source for this set is a woman aged 40 to 50 in good health.

The chain links TRBV12-3 or TRBV12-4 to TRBJ2-3; 11 bases match TRBD1. V was clipped by 6 bases and J by 3 bases; unmatched bases: 8. This CDR3 spans 16 amino acids. This CDR3 reads CASSRGQGDGTDTQYF. The DNA for the CDR3 is TGTGCCAGCAGCCGGGGACAGGGGGACGGGACAGATACGCAGTATTTT.

This clonotype was observed a few times. J is TRBJ2-4 and V is TRBV6-1, with no clear D. The CDR3 spans 18 residues. V was shortened by 6 bases and J by 0 bases, with 21 bases between the two germline ends. Germline CDR1 is MNHNS and CDR2 is SASEGT. CDR3: CASSPSSNIILAKNIQYF. The CDR3 DNA is TGTGCCAGCAGCCCCTCGTCGAACATCATACTAGCCAAAAACATTCAGTACTTC.

This clonotype showed up many times. The chain employs TRBV5-1 and TRBJ2-6; 8 nucleotides agree with TRBD1. The CDR3 loop spans 16 amino acids. The germline V gene encodes CDR1 SGHRS and CDR2 YFSETQ. The ends lost 6 bases at V and 1 base at J; junction bases unmatched: 6. CDR3 amino acids: CASKSTGGSGANVLTF. The CDR3 DNA follows: TGCGCCAGCAAATCTACAGGGGGATCTGGGGCCAACGTCCTGACTTTC.

In its sample, this clonotype was seen many times. With a much larger clone just one base away, this may be a read error. This chain's CDR3 is CSVRPGCAEAFF. Written as DNA, the CDR3 is TGCAGCGTCCGACCGGGGTGCGCTGAAGCTTTCTTT. This chain connects TRBV29-1 to TRBJ1-1; D remains ambiguous. The CDR3 sequence is 12 residues long. In germline, CDR1 is SQVTM, CDR2 ANQGSEA. V was trimmed by 6 bases and J by 6 bases, leaving 14 bases between them.

The rearrangement joins TRBV7-9 to TRBJ1-1; D is perhaps TRBD1 (6 bases). CDR1 is SEHNR and CDR2 is FQNEAQ in the germline V gene (reference sequence). The CDR3 has 14 residues. V lost 8 bases, J lost 0 bases, and 13 bases lay in between. CDR3: CASGSQGMNTEAFF. The CDR3 DNA follows: TGTGCCAGCGGGTCCCAGGGGATGAACACTGAAGCTTTCTTT.

On this clonotype itself: This may be a read error, as it is one base from a much larger clone. The V gene is TRBV20-1, the J gene TRBJ1-2, with unresolved D. This CDR3 has 12 amino acids. The germline gives CDR1 DFQATT, CDR2 SNEGSKA (reference sequence). In DNA, the CDR3 is TGCGGTGCTGTGGTGGTCGGCTATGGCTACACCTTC. Its translation: CGAVVVGYGYTF.

This clonotype came up a few times. The chain links TRBV5-5 to TRBJ2-5; TRBD1 aligns across 9 bases. The assigned J gene may be wrong: the sequence end matches TRBJ2-7 better. In germline, CDR1 is SGHKS, CDR2 YYEKEE (reference sequence). The CDR3 is 14 residues long. The CDR3 region is CASSWGQGFTEQYF. The CDR3 bases are TGTGCCAGCAGCTGGGGACAGGGTTTTACCGAGCAGTACTTC.

This clonotype has a handful of counts. CDR3: CASSTRTGEKREAFF. CDR3 DNA: TGTGCCAGCAGCACGCGGACAGGGGAAAAGCGTGAAGCTTTCTTT. The chain uses TRBV7-6 and TRBJ1-1; 9 bases fit TRBD1. The J segment lost 7 bases and the V segment lost 5 bases, leaving 11 bases of the junction unmatched. Germline V lookup: CDR1 SGHVS, CDR2 FNYEAQ. CDR3 length: 15 residues.

The chain uses TRBV29-1 and TRBJ2-7; D may be TRBD1 (5 bases). Germline V gene lookup returns CDR1 SQVTM and CDR2 ANQGSEA. The CDR3 runs to 12 residues. V was cut by 4 bases and J by 6 bases, with 13 bases left in between. The DNA for the CDR3 is TGCAGCGTTGGCCCAGGGATAAGCGAGCAGTACTTC. It specifies CSVGPGISEQYF.

As for this clonotype: This may stem from a read error, because a much larger clone lies one nucleotide away. J is TRBJ2-7 and V is TRBV12-3 or TRBV12-4; TRBD1 aligns across 8 bases. Losses at the gene ends were 10 bases for V and 0 bases for J; bases not matched to a gene: 5. CDR3 length: 13 residues. CDR3 loop: CANNGQGSYEQYF. The CDR3, as DNA: TGTGCCAACAATGGACAGGGCTCCTACGAGCAGTACTTC.

This clonotype has more than one count but fewer than ten. The J gene is TRBJ1-5, the V gene TRBV4-1, with D tentatively TRBD1 (5 bases). Between the trimmed V and J ends, which lost 0 bases and 4 bases, there was a span of 13 bases. This CDR3 spans 16 amino acids. Looked up from germline, CDR1 is MGHRA and CDR2 is YSYEKL. CDR3 region: CASSQDLTGPNQPQHF. The DNA for the CDR3 is TGCGCCAGCAGCCAAGATCTTACAGGACCTAATCAGCCCCAGCATTTT.

Comments on this clonotype: This likely stems from a read error, as it lies one base from a far larger clone. The CDR3 does not close with the conserved phenylalanine or tryptophan, likely indicating a read error. The rearrangement uses TRBV7-2 and TRBJ2-5; D possibly corresponds to TRBD1 (6 bases). The end of the DNA is better explained by TRBJ2-7, so the J call may be wrong. CDR1 is SGHTA, CDR2 FQGNSA, per germline. The CDR3 contains 13 residues. The CDR3 reads CASSQGSSYEQYC. The CDR3 coding sequence is TGTGCCAGCAGCCAGGGGAGCTCCTACGAGCAGTACTGC.

The rearrangement uses TRBV20-1 and TRBJ2-1; 10 bases are a match to TRBD2. Germline V gene sequence: CDR1 DFQATT, CDR2 SNEGSKA (reference sequence). V was pared by 2 bases and J by 2 bases, with 18 bases of the junction left unmatched. The CDR3 totals 20 residues. CDR3 amino acids: CSARSVVLAGGLGTYNEQFF. CDR3 nucleotides: TGCAGTGCTAGAAGTGTAGTATTAGCGGGGGGCCTGGGGACCTACAATGAGCAGTTCTTC.

The chain combines TRBV20-1 with TRBJ1-5; a weak D match, TRBD1 (6 bases). This CDR3 is built from 18 residues. CDR1 is DFQATT, CDR2 SNEGSKA, per germline (reference sequence). Trimming took 1 base from V and 2 from J, leaving 21 bases between them. The CDR3 region has the DNA TGCAGTGCTAGAGTCAGATCGGTATGGGGGGCTGGCAATCAGCCCCAGCATTTT. Protein: CSARVRSVWGAGNQPQHF.

Note on this clonotype: This sequence may be a read error, since a much larger clone differs from it by one base. This chain connects TRBV12-3 or TRBV12-4 to TRBJ1-2, with TRBD1 matching over 7 bases. The J segment lost 5 bases and the V segment lost 7 bases, leaving 10 bases of the junction unmatched. This CDR3 spans 14 amino acids. This CDR3 is CASNITGTEYGYTF. For the CDR3, the DNA is TGTGCCAGCAATATAACCGGGACAGAGTATGGCTACACCTTC.

This clonotype is judged medium-sized. This chain joins TRBV6-4 and TRBJ2-3; 8 bases are a match to TRBD2. CDR1 MRHNA and CDR2 SNTAGT come from the germline V gene. The CDR3 has 14 amino acids. With 3 bases clipped from V and 1 base from J, the junction kept 0 bases outside the gene matches. The CDR3 DNA reads TGTGCCAGCAGTGAGCGGGGGGGCACAGATACGCAGTATTTT. This translates into CASSERGGTDTQYF.